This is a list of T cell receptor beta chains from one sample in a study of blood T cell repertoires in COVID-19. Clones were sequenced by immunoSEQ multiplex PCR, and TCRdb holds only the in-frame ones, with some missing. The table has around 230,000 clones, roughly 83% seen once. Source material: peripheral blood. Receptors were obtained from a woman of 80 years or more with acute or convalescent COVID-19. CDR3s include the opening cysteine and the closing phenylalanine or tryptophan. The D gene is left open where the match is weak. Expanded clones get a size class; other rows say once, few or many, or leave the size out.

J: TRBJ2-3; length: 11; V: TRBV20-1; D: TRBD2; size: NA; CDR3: CSASGESTQYF; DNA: TGCAGTGCGAGCGGGGAGTCTACGCAGTATTTT
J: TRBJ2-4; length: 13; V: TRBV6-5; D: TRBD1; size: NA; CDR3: CASTLGGTDIQYF; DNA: TGTGCCAGCACTTTAGGGGGCACGGACATTCAGTACTTC
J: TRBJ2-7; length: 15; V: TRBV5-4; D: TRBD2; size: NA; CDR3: CASSLETSGGDKQYF; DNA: TGTGCCAGCAGCTTGGAAACTAGCGGGGGCGACAAGCAGTACTTC
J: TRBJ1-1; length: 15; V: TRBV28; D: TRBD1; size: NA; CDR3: CASSFWAGGRTEAFF; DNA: TGTGCCAGCAGTTTTTGGGCAGGGGGCAGGACTGAAGCTTTCTTT
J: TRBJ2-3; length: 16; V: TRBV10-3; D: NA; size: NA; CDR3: CAISERPGISTDTQYF; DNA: TGTGCCATCAGTGAGCGGCCCGGGATTAGCACAGATACGCAGTATTTT
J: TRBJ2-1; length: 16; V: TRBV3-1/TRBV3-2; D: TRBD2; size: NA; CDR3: CASSVFSGGSYNEQFF; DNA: TGTGCCAGCAGCGTTTTTAGCGGGGGGTCCTACAATGAGCAGTTCTTC
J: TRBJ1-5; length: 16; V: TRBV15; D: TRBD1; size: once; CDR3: CATSRDQDRGNQPQHF; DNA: TGTGCCACCAGCAGAGATCAGGACAGGGGTAATCAGCCCCAGCATTTT
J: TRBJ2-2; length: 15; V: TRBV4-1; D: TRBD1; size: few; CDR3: CASSHGQGYTGELFF; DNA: TGCGCCAGCAGCCACGGACAGGGCTACACCGGGGAGCTGTTTTTT
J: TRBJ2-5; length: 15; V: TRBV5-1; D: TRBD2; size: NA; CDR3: CASSLVAGGPETQYF; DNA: TGCGCCAGCAGCTTGGTAGCGGGGGGCCCCGAGACCCAGTACTTC
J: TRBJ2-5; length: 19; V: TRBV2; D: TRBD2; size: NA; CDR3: CASSAWSGGTKSYQETQYF; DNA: TGTGCCAGCAGTGCGTGGAGCGGGGGTACGAAATCGTACCAAGAGACCCAGTACTTC
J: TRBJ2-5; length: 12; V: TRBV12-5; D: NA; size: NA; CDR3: CASGPQGGAQYF; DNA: TGTGCTAGTGGCCCTCAAGGGGGGGCCCAGTACTTC